This TCR beta chain emerged from a study of blood T cell repertoires in COVID-19. Study background: Acute and convalescent COVID-19 samples came from the United States, Italy and Spain.

Cohort 3 recovery required two negative PCRs, clearance, or symptom resolution. As processed by the authors: Reference gene primer amplification gave nucleated cell count estimates. Sequencing was performed with immunoSEQ multiplex PCR; in TCRdb, only in-frame clones are kept and a portion is missing. That table supplies the V and J calls and clone size; D and trimming were determined from the DNA. The data show roughly 130,000 clones, roughly 80% seen once. The CDR3 runs 14 residues. V trimming: 5 bases; J trimming: 7 bases; junction bases outside the gene matches: 6. The germline V gene encodes CDR1 MDHEN and CDR2 SYDVKM.

Sequenced input: PBMCs or T cells enriched from blood (not recorded which). The receptor's source is a man aged 50-59 years who had recovered from COVID-19. The V gene is TRBV28, the J gene TRBJ1-2; 11 bases are shared with TRBD1. The CDR3 protein is CASSPRTGGRGYTF. As DNA, the CDR3 is TGTGCCAGCAGTCCCCGGACAGGGGGCCGTGGCTACACCTTC.